The rows below give T cell receptor beta chains drawn from one sample of a study of cytomegalovirus exposure and HLA in healthy donors. Profiled with immunoSEQ multiplex PCR; TCRdb holds only in-frame clones, not every one. Of around 200,000 clones in the sample, 82% were seen once. Sequences were obtained from PBMCs. The receptors stem from a man in his forties in good health and CMV-seropositive. The conserved cysteine and the conserved F or W are not part of the CDR3 here. The order of the fields is J gene, V gene, clone size, CDR3 protein. A clone size is listed for some rows: how often the clone was seen (once, few, many), or a class if it is expanded.

>TRBJ1-5|TRBV30|-
AWSPGDSNQPQH
>TRBJ1-4|TRBV13|few
ASSFGGLNEKLF
>TRBJ2-2|TRBV27|-
ASSLSERVNTGELF
>TRBJ2-2|TRBV27|-
ASTLAGRREGNTGELF
>TRBJ2-7|TRBV9|few
ASSPKGQREQY
>TRBJ1-1|TRBV11-3|-
ASSPRWNTEAF
>TRBJ2-3|TRBV4-2|-
ASSPRTSGSEGTDTQY
>TRBJ2-2|TRBV7-7|-
ASSFPGVGELF
>TRBJ1-1|TRBV27|-
ASSLGRGGGTEAF
>TRBJ1-1|TRBV30|-
AWSPLVRGRMNTEAF
>TRBJ2-3|TRBV4-2|-
ASSQVGEGPTDTQY
>TRBJ1-1|TRBV29-1|-
SVERQGAAEAF
>TRBJ1-5|TRBV30|-
AWSVSGNQPQH
>TRBJ2-1|TRBV14|-
ASSQVQGGLGEQF
>TRBJ2-1|TRBV29-1|-
SVESWGLEGNEQF
>TRBJ2-7|TRBV19|once
ASSMAGRDGYEQY
>TRBJ1-1|TRBV6-4|-
ASSDGGQGRAF
>TRBJ2-2|TRBV7-9|-
ASRFTPGQGSGELF
>TRBJ2-3|TRBV29-1|once
SVEGSGTGLPDTQY
>TRBJ2-2|TRBV7-6|-
ASSVLRDTGELF
>TRBJ2-3|TRBV30|-
AWSRGGGRSTDTQY
>TRBJ2-5|TRBV5-1|-
ASRGDPQPETQY
>TRBJ2-5|TRBV4-1|-
ASSQETSLETQY
>TRBJ2-1|TRBV10-2|-
ASSERELTYNEQF
>TRBJ1-2|TRBV4-2|-
ASSQGSRREALYGYT
>TRBJ2-3|TRBV27|-
ASSLEQGSDTQY
>TRBJ2-1|TRBV7-9|-
ASSSLGQSSYNEQF
>TRBJ1-1|TRBV7-3|-
ASSSQLNTEAF
>TRBJ2-7|TRBV6-6|few
ASSSPGQGYEQY
>TRBJ1-1|TRBV29-1|-
SVEGGAEAF
>TRBJ1-2|TRBV4-1|-
ASSPTGTGVNYGYT
>TRBJ2-1|TRBV7-7|few
ASSLARGSYNEQF
>TRBJ2-1|TRBV25-1|-
ASSPPWAGEVEQF
>TRBJ2-1|TRBV6-4|-
ASSLTGTGEQF
>TRBJ2-2|TRBV27|-
ASSLRGSSTGELF
>TRBJ2-1|TRBV7-9|-
ASSPGLAGAYEQF
>TRBJ2-7|TRBV11-2|-
ASSFNRGGYEQY
>TRBJ1-2|TRBV6-5|-
ASSQDRGYGYT
>TRBJ2-1|TRBV5-1|-
ASSLTTGVRNEQF
>TRBJ1-5|TRBV6-5|-
ASSKDRGGNQPQH
>TRBJ2-1|TRBV5-1|-
ASSVRDRTGNNEQF
>TRBJ2-1|TRBV29-1|-
SVDGQGTNEQF
>TRBJ1-1|TRBV6-5|-
ASSYDSLNTEAF
>TRBJ2-4|TRBV5-4|-
ASSFGGTAKNIQY
>TRBJ1-2|TRBV19|-
ASSMDRGNYGYT
>TRBJ1-2|TRBV30|-
AWGRQGAHYGYT
>TRBJ1-2|TRBV6-4|once
ASSEGHSGYT
>TRBJ2-3|TRBV19|-
ASSGRLAGQVDTQY
>TRBJ1-1|TRBV6-1|-
ASSSFTGGAF